This T cell receptor beta chain was profiled in a study of T cells after yellow fever vaccination. Study background: SMART-Seq v4 Ultra Low Input prepared the low-cell-number fractions. Findings of the study overall: Only a minor proportion of clonotypes was detected across both CD4 and CD8 compartments.

Synthesis of TCR cDNA relied on 5'RACE template switching, which attached a universal primer site and UMIs. One entry per CDR3 protein, called by TCRdb with MiXCR from the 5' RACE reads. Among some 120,000 distinct CDR3 sequences listed, roughly 9% were seen once. This CDR3 is built from 16 residues. The ends lost 8 bases at V and 1 base at J; junction bases unmatched: 6. This clonotype was found a few times. What it binds is not known. The source was CD8+ T cells sorted from PBMCs, collected on the day of the yellow fever booster vaccination. The J gene is TRBJ2-2, the V gene TRBV12-3 or TRBV12-4; TRBD2 matches at 11 bases. The clonotype was recovered from a man aged 18-30 years who received the YFV17D yellow fever vaccine. The CDR3 DNA is TGTGCCAGCGGCACAACTAGCGGGGGGAACACCGGGGAGCTGTTTTTT. As protein: CASGTTSGGNTGELFF.